These 17 T cell receptor beta chains were sequenced from one sample in a study of early T cells in non-severe SARS-CoV-2 infection. TCRdb processed the 5' RACE reads anew with MiXCR; each CDR3 protein has one entry. The sample holds roughly 31,000 distinct CDR3 sequences, roughly a tenth seen once. The sample comprised whole blood. The receptors derive from an adult who was a healthcare worker with PCR-confirmed SARS-CoV-2 infection or an uninfected control (not recorded which).

This clonotype was recorded many times. This chain uses TRBV7-9 with TRBJ1-1; no reliable D call. This CDR3 region has 14 residues. Germline V gives CDR1 SEHNR, CDR2 FQNEAQ (reference sequence). Deletions cut 5 bases from V and 5 bases from J, with 15 bases between. The CDR3 loop reads CASSPGPVGTEAFF. CDR3 sequence (DNA): TGTGCCAGCAGCCCCGGACCGGTCGGTACTGAAGCTTTCTTT. The whole variable domain, remainder taken from reference TRBV7-9 and TRBJ1-1, is DTGVSQNPRHKITKRGQNVTFRCDPISEHNRLYWYRQTLGQGPEFLTYFQNEAQLEKSRLLSDRFSAERPKGSFSTLEIQRTEQGDSAMYLCASSPGPVGTEAFFGQGTRLTVV.

This chain connects TRBV7-6 to TRBJ2-7; 8 nucleotides line up with TRBD2. Germline loops: CDR1 SGHVS, CDR2 FNYEAQ. The CDR3 runs 15 residues. V shed 5 bases, J shed 2 bases, and the junction held 8 bases outside the gene matches. CDR3 sequence (DNA): TGTGCCAGCAGCCGCGGGGGGACACCCACCTACGAGCAGTACTTC. Protein: CASSRGGTPTYEQYF.

This clonotype was picked up many times. The chain combines TRBV18 with TRBJ2-5; 7 bases are a match to TRBD1. Germline V CDR1 and CDR2: KGHSH, LQKENI. The CDR3 covers 15 residues. Trimming took 4 bases from V and 5 from J; bases not matched to a gene: 10. The CDR3 spells CASSLAGTELETQYF. DNA of the CDR3: TGTGCCAGCTCACTGGCCGGGACAGAGCTCGAGACCCAGTACTTC.

The genes are TRBV5-8 and TRBJ2-5; D could derive from TRBD1 or TRBD2 (5 bases each). The CDR3 has 14 residues. Germline CDR1 reads SGHTS; CDR2 reads YDEGEE. Trimming cost V 4 bases and J 1 base, with 11 bases left between them. CDR3 residues: CASSPEGPQETQYF. The CDR3 DNA sequence: TGTGCCAGCAGCCCCGAGGGGCCCCAAGAGACCCAGTACTTC.

To note about this clonotype: This could be a read error, since a much larger clone is one nucleotide away. V is TRBV7-9 and J is TRBJ1-6; D is unresolved. The V gene's germline CDR1 is SEHNR and CDR2 FQNEAQ (reference sequence). This CDR3 region has 12 residues. CDR3 in amino acids: CASSFNNSSLHF. The CDR3 DNA follows: TGTGCCAGCAGCTTTAATAATTCATCCCTCCACTTT.

This clonotype was observed at least ten times. The DNA of the CDR3 is TGTGCCAGCAGCGTGACACCGGGACTTAAGCTTGGCTACACCTTC. Encoded protein: CASSVTPGLKLGYTF. The V gene is TRBV7-9, the J gene TRBJ1-2; maybe TRBD1 (5 bases). The V end was cut by 5 bases, the J end by 7 bases, with 20 bases between. CDR3 length: 15 amino acids. The V gene's germline CDR1 is SEHNR and CDR2 FQNEAQ (reference sequence).

This clonotype was counted many times. In DNA form, the CDR3 reads TGTGCCAGCAGCTTGAACGCGGGAGCCTACAATGAGCAGTTCTTC. Protein product: CASSLNAGAYNEQFF. V is TRBV5-8 and J is TRBJ2-1; 7 bases fit TRBD2. V shed 1 base, J shed 2 bases, and the junction held 3 bases outside the gene matches. Germline CDR1 and CDR2: SGHTS and YDEGEE. The CDR3 runs 15 residues.

This clonotype was detected ten times or more. The chain links TRBV10-3 to TRBJ2-1; 8 bases match TRBD1. The V gene end was trimmed by 10 bases and the J gene end by 5 bases; junction bases not matched to a gene: 4. Germline values: CDR1 ENHRY, CDR2 SYGVKD. The CDR3 is 12 amino acids. The CDR3 protein is CATGGYNNEQFF. CDR3 DNA: TGTGCCACAGGGGGCTACAACAATGAGCAGTTCTTC.

This clonotype was seen at least ten times. The rearrangement uses TRBV7-6 and TRBJ2-2; 8 bases agree with TRBD1. V shed 6 bases and J 2 bases; nucleotides not matched to a gene: 8. The CDR3 has 16 residues. The germline V gene has CDR1 SGHVS and CDR2 FNYEAQ. The CDR3 sequence: CASRTGGTDNTGELFF. DNA of the CDR3: TGTGCCAGCAGAACAGGGGGGACAGATAACACCGGGGAGCTGTTTTTT. Complete variable domain (other parts from reference TRBV7-6 and TRBJ2-2): GAGVSQSPRYKVTKRGQDVALRCDPISGHVSLYWYRQALGQGPEFLTYFNYEAQQDKSGLPNDRFSAERPEGSISTLTIQRTEQRDSAMYRCASRTGGTDNTGELFFGEGSRLTVL.

The table lists this clonotype with many counts. This chain connects TRBV18 to TRBJ1-2; D is undetermined. CDR1 and CDR2 from the germline V gene are KGHSH and LQKENI. V lost 3 bases and J 1 base, leaving 6 bases between the germline ends. There are 13 residues in the CDR3. CDR3 region: CASSPFLNYGYTF. CDR3 sequence (DNA): TGTGCCAGCTCACCGTTTCTTAACTATGGCTACACCTTC.

This clonotype was recorded at least ten times. The V gene is TRBV18, the J gene TRBJ1-1; 11 positions match TRBD1. The CDR3 covers 14 residues. Germline V gene data show CDR1 as KGHSH and CDR2 as LQKENI. The junction had 7 bases not matched to a gene; V was cut back by 2 bases and J by 11 bases. The CDR3: CASSPGTGGSLAFF. In DNA form, the CDR3 reads TGTGCCAGCTCACCAGGGACAGGGGGTTCCTTGGCTTTCTTT. The complete variable domain, with remaining parts taken from reference TRBV18 and TRBJ1-1, reads NAGVMQNPRHLVRRRGQEARLRCSPMKGHSHVYWYRQLPEEGLKFMVYLQKENIIDESGMPKERFSAEFPKEGPSILRIQQVVRGDSAAYFCASSPGTGGSLAFFGQGTRLTVV.

This clonotype was counted ten times or more. This chain uses TRBV7-6 with TRBJ2-5, with D possibly TRBD1 on 6 matching bases. Trimming left V 5 bases short and J 4 bases short, with 14 bases between. Germline V gene sequence: CDR1 SGHVS, CDR2 FNYEAQ. The CDR3 spans 14 residues. CDR3 sequence: CASSAQTGGETQYF. In DNA, the CDR3 is TGTGCCAGCAGCGCCCAGACAGGAGGAGAGACCCAGTACTTC.

There are many counts of this clonotype. This chain connects TRBV3-1 to TRBJ2-7; no clear D. Germline-derived CDR1 and CDR2 are LGHDT and YNNKEL (reference sequence). Between the trimmed V and J ends, which lost 5 bases and 3 bases, there was a span of 8 bases. This CDR3 is 12 amino acids long. The CDR3 DNA sequence: TGTGCCAGCAGCTGGGGTAGCTACGAGCAGTACTTC. It specifies CASSWGSYEQYF.

There are many counts of this clonotype. The J gene is TRBJ1-5, the V gene TRBV7-6, with 7 nucleotides matching TRBD1. The CDR3 is made up of 14 amino acids. With V trimmed by 2 bases and J by 3 bases, 1 base remained unmatched. The germline V gene encodes CDR1 SGHVS and CDR2 FNYEAQ. CDR3 region: CASSLTGDNQPQHF. The CDR3 region has the DNA TGTGCCAGCAGCTTAACAGGGGACAATCAGCCCCAGCATTTT.

There are many counts of this clonotype. The chain carries TRBV7-9 and TRBJ2-3; 9 positions match TRBD2. The CDR3 has 15 residues. The V gene end was trimmed by 4 bases and the J gene end by 6 bases; junction bases not matched to a gene: 8. Germline V gene data show CDR1 as SEHNR and CDR2 as FQNEAQ (reference sequence). In DNA, the CDR3 is TGTGCCAGCAGCTGGAGGGCTAGCGGGGCCGATACGCAGTATTTT. It specifies CASSWRASGADTQYF. The complete variable domain, with remaining parts taken from reference TRBV7-9 and TRBJ2-3, reads DTGVSQNPRHKITKRGQNVTFRCDPISEHNRLYWYRQTLGQGPEFLTYFQNEAQLEKSRLLSDRFSAERPKGSFSTLEIQRTEQGDSAMYLCASSWRASGADTQYFGPGTRLTVL.

Points on this clonotype: With a much larger clone just one base away, this may be a read error. The rearrangement links TRBV27 to TRBJ2-3, with D perhaps TRBD1 (5 bases). V lost 2 bases and J 7 bases, leaving 16 bases between the germline ends. CDR1 MNHEY and CDR2 SMNVEV come from the germline V gene (reference sequence). This CDR3 contains 15 residues. CDR3: CASSLGLDSVHTQYF. The CDR3 nucleotides read TGTGCCAGCAGTTTAGGTCTCGACAGTGTTCATACGCAGTATTTT.

Ten or more counts support this clonotype. The V gene is TRBV20-1, the J gene TRBJ1-1; D gene uncertain. CDR3 length: 13 residues. V lost 6 bases to trimming and J lost 0 bases, with 11 bases between them. Germline V gene sequence: CDR1 DFQATT, CDR2 SNEGSKA (reference sequence). DNA for the CDR3: TGCAGTGCGGGAACTACGTTGAACACTGAAGCTTTCTTT. Protein sequence: CSAGTTLNTEAFF.